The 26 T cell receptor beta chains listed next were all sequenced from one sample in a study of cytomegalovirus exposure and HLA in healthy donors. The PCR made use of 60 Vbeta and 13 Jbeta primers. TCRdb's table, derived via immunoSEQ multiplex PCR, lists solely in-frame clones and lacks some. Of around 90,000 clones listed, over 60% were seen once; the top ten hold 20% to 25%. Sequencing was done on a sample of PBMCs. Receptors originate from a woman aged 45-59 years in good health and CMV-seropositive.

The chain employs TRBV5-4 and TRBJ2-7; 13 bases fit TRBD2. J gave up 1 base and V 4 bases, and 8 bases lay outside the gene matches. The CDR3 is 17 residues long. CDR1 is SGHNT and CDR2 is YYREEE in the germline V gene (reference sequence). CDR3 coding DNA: TGTGCCAGCAGCCTACCGGGACTAGCGGGGTTTTCCTACGAGCAGTACTTC. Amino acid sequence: CASSLPGLAGFSYEQYF.

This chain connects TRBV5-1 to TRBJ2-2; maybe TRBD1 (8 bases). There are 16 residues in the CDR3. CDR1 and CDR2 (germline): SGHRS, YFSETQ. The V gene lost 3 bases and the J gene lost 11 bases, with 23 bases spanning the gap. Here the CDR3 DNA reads TGCGCCAGCAGCTCGAATTACAGGGGGGGCCAAGGAGAGCTGTTTTTT. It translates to CASSSNYRGGQGELFF.

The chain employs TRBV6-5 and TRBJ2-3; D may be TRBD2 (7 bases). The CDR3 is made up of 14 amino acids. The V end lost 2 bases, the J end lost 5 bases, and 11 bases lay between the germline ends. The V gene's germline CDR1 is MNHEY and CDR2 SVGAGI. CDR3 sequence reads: CASSYAGARDTQYF. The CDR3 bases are TGTGCCAGCAGTTACGCGGGGGCCAGAGATACGCAGTATTTT.

The chain's CDR3 is CAWSWGQVGQPQHF. The CDR3 DNA reads as TGTGCCTGGAGTTGGGGCCAGGTTGGGCAGCCCCAGCATTTT. The chain employs TRBV30 and TRBJ1-5, with D possibly TRBD1 on 5 matching bases. CDR3 size: 14 residues. Germline CDR1 reads GTSNPN; CDR2 reads SVGIG (reference sequence). V was trimmed by 2 bases and J by 7 bases, leaving 15 bases between them.

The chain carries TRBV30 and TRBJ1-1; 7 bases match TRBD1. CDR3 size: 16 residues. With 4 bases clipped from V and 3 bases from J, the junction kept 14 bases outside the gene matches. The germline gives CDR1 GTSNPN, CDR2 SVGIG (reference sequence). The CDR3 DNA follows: TGTGCCTGGACAAACCGGGACAGAGGGGTATACACTGAAGCTTTCTTT. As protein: CAWTNRDRGVYTEAFF. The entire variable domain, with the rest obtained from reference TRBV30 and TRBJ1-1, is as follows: SQTIHQWPATLVQPVGSPLSLECTVEGTSNPNLYWYRQAAGRGLQLLFYSVGIGQISSEVPQNLSASRPQDRQFILSSKKLLLSDSGFYLCAWTNRDRGVYTEAFFGQGTRLTVV.

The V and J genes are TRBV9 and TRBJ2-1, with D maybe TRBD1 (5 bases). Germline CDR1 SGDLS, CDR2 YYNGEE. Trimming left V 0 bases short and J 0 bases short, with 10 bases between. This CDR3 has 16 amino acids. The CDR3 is CASSVARGNSYNEQFF. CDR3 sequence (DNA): TGTGCCAGCAGCGTAGCAAGGGGAAACTCCTACAATGAGCAGTTCTTC.

This CDR3 is CSVGRGNSYEQYF. CDR3 in DNA: TGCAGCGTTGGAAGGGGAAACTCCTACGAGCAGTACTTC. The gene calls are TRBV29-1 and TRBJ2-7, with TRBD1 as a possible D gene (5 bases). The CDR3 has 13 amino acids. CDR1 SQVTM and CDR2 ANQGSEA come from the germline V gene. V lost 4 bases to trimming and J lost 0 bases, with 10 bases between them.

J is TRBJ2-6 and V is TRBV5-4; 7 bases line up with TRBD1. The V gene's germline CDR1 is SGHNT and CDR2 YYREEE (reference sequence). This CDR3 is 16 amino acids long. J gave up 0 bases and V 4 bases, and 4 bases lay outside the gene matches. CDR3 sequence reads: CASSQDRSSGANVLTF. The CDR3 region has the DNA TGTGCCAGCAGCCAGGACAGGAGCTCTGGGGCCAACGTCCTGACTTTC.

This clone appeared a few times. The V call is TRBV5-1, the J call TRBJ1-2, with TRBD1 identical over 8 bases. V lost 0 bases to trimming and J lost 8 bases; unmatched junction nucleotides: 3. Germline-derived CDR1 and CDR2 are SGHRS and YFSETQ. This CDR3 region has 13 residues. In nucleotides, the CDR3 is TGCGCCAGCAGCTTGGGGACAGGGTGGGGCTACACCTTC. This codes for CASSLGTGWGYTF.

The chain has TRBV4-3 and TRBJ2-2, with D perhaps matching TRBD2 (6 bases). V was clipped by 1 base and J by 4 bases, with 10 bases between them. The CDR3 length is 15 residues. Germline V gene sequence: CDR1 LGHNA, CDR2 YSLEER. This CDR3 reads CASSQAWRVTGELFF. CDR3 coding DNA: TGCGCCAGCAGCCAAGCTTGGAGGGTCACCGGGGAGCTGTTTTTT.

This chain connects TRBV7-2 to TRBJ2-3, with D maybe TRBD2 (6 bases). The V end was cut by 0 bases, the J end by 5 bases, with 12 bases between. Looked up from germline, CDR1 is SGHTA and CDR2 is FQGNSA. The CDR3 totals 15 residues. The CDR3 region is CASSLALSGLDTQYF. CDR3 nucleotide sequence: TGTGCCAGCAGCTTAGCGCTAAGCGGGCTAGATACGCAGTATTTT.

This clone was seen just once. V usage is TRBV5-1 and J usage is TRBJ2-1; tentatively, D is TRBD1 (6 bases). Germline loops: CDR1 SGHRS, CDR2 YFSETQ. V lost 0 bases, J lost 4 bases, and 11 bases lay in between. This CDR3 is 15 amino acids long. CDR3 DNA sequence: TGCGCCAGCAGCTTGGCCCAGGGGCGTTACAATGAGCAGTTCTTC. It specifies CASSLAQGRYNEQFF.

CDR3 nucleotides: TGTGCCAGCAGCCTACAGGGGCCTCCCCAGGAGACCCAGTACTTC. This translates into CASSLQGPPQETQYF. The rearrangement links TRBV4-2 to TRBJ2-5; 7 nucleotides line up with TRBD1. Germline trimming cut 4 bases from V and 5 bases from J; bases unmatched to any gene: 10. Germline-derived CDR1 and CDR2 are LGHNA and YNFKEQ. The CDR3 spans 15 residues.

The CDR3 DNA reads as TGCAGCGTTGGAGACACTGAAGCTTTCTTT. Translation gives CSVGDTEAFF. The chain employs TRBV29-1 and TRBJ1-1, with D hard to call. Germline V gene lookup returns CDR1 SQVTM and CDR2 ANQGSEA. V was cut by 4 bases and J by 3 bases, with 3 bases left in between. The CDR3 covers 10 residues.

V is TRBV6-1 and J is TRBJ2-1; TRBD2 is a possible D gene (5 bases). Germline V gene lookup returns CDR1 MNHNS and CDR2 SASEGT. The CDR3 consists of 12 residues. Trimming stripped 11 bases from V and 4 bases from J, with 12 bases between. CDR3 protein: CASRANYNEQFF. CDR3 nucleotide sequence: TGTGCCTCGAGGGCCAATTACAATGAGCAGTTCTTC.

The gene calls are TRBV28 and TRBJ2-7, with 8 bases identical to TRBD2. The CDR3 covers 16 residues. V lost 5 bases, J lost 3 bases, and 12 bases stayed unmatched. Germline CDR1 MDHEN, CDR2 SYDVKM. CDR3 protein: CASSPWGASGLYEQYF. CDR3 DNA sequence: TGTGCCAGCAGTCCGTGGGGGGCTAGCGGGCTCTACGAGCAGTACTTC. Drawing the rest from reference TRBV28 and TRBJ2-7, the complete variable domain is DVKVTQSSRYLVKRTGEKVFLECVQDMDHENMFWYRQDPGLGLRLIYFSYDVKMKEKGDIPEGYSVSREKKERFSLILESASTNQTSMYLCASSPWGASGLYEQYFGPGTRLTVT.

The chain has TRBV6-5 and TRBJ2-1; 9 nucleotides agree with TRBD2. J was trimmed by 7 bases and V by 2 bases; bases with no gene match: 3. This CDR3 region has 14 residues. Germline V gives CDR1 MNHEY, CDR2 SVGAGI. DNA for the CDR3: TGTGCCAGCAGTTACCGGACTAGCGTTAATGAGCAGTTCTTC. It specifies CASSYRTSVNEQFF.

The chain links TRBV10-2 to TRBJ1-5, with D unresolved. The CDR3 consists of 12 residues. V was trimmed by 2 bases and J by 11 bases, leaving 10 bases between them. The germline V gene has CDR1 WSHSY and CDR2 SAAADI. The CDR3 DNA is TGCGCCAGCAGTGAGATGGGCCAAGCCCAGCATTTT. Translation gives CASSEMGQAQHF.

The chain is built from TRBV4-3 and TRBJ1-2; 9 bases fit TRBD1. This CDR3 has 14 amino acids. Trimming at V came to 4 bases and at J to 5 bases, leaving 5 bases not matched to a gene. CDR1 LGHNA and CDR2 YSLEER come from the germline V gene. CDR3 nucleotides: TGCGCCAGCAGCCCAACCGGGACAGGGTATGGCTACACCTTC. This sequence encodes CASSPTGTGYGYTF.

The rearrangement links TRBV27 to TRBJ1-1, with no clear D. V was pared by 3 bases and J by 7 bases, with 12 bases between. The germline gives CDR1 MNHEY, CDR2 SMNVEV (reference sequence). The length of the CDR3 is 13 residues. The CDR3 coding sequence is TGTGCCAGCAGTTTCAGCGGGCTGAGTGAAGCTTTCTTT. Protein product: CASSFSGLSEAFF.

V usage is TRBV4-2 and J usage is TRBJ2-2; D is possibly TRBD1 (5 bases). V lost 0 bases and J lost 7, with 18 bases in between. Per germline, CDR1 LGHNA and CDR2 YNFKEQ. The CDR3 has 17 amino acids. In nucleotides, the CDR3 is TGTGCCAGCAGCCAAGAACAGGAGCCCGCTCCGGGCGGGGAGCTGTTTTTT. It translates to CASSQEQEPAPGGELFF.

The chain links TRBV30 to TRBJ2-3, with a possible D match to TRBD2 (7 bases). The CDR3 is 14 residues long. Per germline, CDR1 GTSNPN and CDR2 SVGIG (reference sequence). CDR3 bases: TGTGCTTCGAGGGGGGGCGGGGCAACAGATACGCAGTATTTT. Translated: CASRGGGATDTQYF.

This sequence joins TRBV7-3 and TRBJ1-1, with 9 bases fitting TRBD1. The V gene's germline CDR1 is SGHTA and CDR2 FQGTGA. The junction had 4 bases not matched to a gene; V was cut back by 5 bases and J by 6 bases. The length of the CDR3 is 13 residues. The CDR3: CASSPWDRAEAFF. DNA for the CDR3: TGTGCCAGCAGCCCCTGGGACAGGGCTGAAGCTTTCTTT.

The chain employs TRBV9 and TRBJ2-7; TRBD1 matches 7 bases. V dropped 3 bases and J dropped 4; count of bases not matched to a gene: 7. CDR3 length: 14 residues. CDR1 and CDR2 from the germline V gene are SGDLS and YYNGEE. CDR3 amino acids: CASSAGQSGYEQYF. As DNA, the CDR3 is TGTGCCAGCAGCGCGGGACAGAGTGGGTACGAGCAGTACTTC.

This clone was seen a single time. CDR3 DNA: TGTGCCAGCAGTTTACCCGCACGCTTGGAGGGAAGAGCCTACAATGAGCAGTTCTTC. This translates into CASSLPARLEGRAYNEQFF. The V and J genes are TRBV28 and TRBJ2-1; tentatively, D is TRBD2 (6 bases). Trimming took off 2 bases at V and 2 bases at J, with 22 bases between the two ends. The CDR3 is 19 amino acids. In germline, CDR1 is MDHEN, CDR2 SYDVKM. Together with reference TRBV28 and TRBJ2-1, the CDR3 gives the full variable domain: DVKVTQSSRYLVKRTGEKVFLECVQDMDHENMFWYRQDPGLGLRLIYFSYDVKMKEKGDIPEGYSVSREKKERFSLILESASTNQTSMYLCASSLPARLEGRAYNEQFFGPGTRLTVL.

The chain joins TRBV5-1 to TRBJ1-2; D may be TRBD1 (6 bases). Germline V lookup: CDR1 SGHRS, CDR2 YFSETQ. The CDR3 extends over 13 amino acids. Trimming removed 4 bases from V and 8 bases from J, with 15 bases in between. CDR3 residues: CASSPGQGNGYTF. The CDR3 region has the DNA TGCGCCAGCAGCCCGGGACAAGGGAACGGCTACACCTTC.